Listed here are 17 T cell receptor beta chains from one sample, sequenced in a study of shared clonotypes between healthy human individuals. Some clones are missing from TCRdb's copy, which holds only in-frame ones; the method was immunoSEQ multiplex PCR. The sample comprises 2 million to 2.5 million clones, about 94% of which are singletons, and 1% to 1.3% rests with the top ten. Naive CD8 populations comprised CD45RO-negative cells positively selected for CCR7, excluding terminally differentiated effector memory CD45RA+ cells. Sequencing used naive CD8+ T cells sorted from blood. The receptors come from a man between 18 and 35 years old in good health.

In the case of this clone: Other DNA sequences within the sample encode an identical CDR3. V is TRBV4-1 and J is TRBJ2-7; D uncertain. Germline-derived CDR1 and CDR2 are MGHRA and YSYEKL. The V end lost 1 base, the J end lost 2 bases, and 9 bases lay between the germline ends. The length of the CDR3 is 14 residues. The CDR3 nucleotides read TGCGCCAGCAGCCAAGTTCTCGGTACCTACGAGCAGTACTTC. It codes for CASSQVLGTYEQYF.

The rearrangement joins TRBV12-2 to TRBJ1-6; the DNA was not compared with TRBD1, the D call given in the table. TRBV12-2 is shown as a pseudogene. The CDR3 totals 17 residues. This CDR3 reads CASRTYPGDRKVSPLHF. CDR3 coding DNA: TGTGCAAGTCGCACCTACCCGGGGGACAGGAAGGTTTCACCCCTCCACTTT.

Notes on this clone: The sample carries other DNA sequences with the same CDR3. The chain employs TRBV5-8 and TRBJ2-7; D is tentatively TRBD1 or TRBD2 (5 bases each). The CDR3 is 13 residues long. Trimming took 0 bases from V and 3 from J, leaving 7 bases between them. Germline-derived CDR1 and CDR2 are SGHTS and YDEGEE. Written as DNA, the CDR3 is TGTGCCAGCAGCTTGGGGGGGTTCTACGAGCAGTACTTC. It specifies CASSLGGFYEQYF. Drawing the rest from reference TRBV5-8 and TRBJ2-7, the complete variable domain is EAGVTQSPTHLIKTRGQQATLRCSPISGHTSVYWYQQALGLGLQFLLWYDEGEERNRGNFPPRFSGRQFPNYSSELNVNALELEDSALYLCASSLGGFYEQYFGPGTRLTVT.

The J gene is TRBJ2-7, the V gene TRBV2, with 10 bases that match TRBD1. Germline trimming cut 6 bases from V and 6 bases from J; bases unmatched to any gene: 8. Germline loops: CDR1 SNHLY, CDR2 FYNNEI. The CDR3 contains 14 residues. Here the CDR3 reads CASREGQGYFEQYF. In DNA, the CDR3 is TGTGCCAGCAGGGAGGGACAGGGGTACTTCGAGCAGTACTTC.

The chain uses TRBV19 and TRBJ1-5, with D possibly matching TRBD1 (6 bases). The V end lost 3 bases, the J end lost 6 bases, and 12 bases lay between the germline ends. Germline CDR1 reads LNHDA; CDR2 reads SQIVND (reference sequence). The CDR3 contains 14 residues. The CDR3 spells CASSIEGGIQPQHF. For the CDR3, the DNA is TGTGCCAGTAGTATCGAAGGGGGAATTCAGCCCCAGCATTTT.

This clone was found once. The chain has TRBV2 and TRBJ2-3; D unclear. The CDR3 has 15 amino acids. The ends were cut back, 2 bases at V and 2 bases at J, with 11 bases in the middle. CDR1 and CDR2 (germline): SNHLY, FYNNEI. For the CDR3, the DNA is TGTGCCAGCAGTGAATGGGTCACAGTCACAGATACGCAGTATTTT. Translated: CASSEWVTVTDTQYF.

This clone was counted a few times. CDR3 loop: CASSYRRADEKLFF. The CDR3 DNA follows: TGTGCCAGCAGTTACCGGAGGGCGGATGAAAAACTGTTTTTT. J is TRBJ1-4 and V is TRBV6-6; D gene ambiguous. Germline V gene lookup returns CDR1 MNHNY and CDR2 SVGAGI (reference sequence). Between the trimmed V and J ends, which lost 2 bases and 6 bases, there was a span of 10 bases. CDR3 length: 14 residues.

The rearrangement uses TRBV6-6 and TRBJ2-3; no clear D. Germline CDR1 MNHNY, CDR2 SVGAGI (reference sequence). The V gene lost 5 bases and the J gene lost 7 bases, with 16 bases spanning the gap. The CDR3 sequence is 14 residues long. The CDR3 bases are TGTGCCAGCAGTCTCCCCGACCCCCCTCATACGCAGTATTTT. Translated, it gives CASSLPDPPHTQYF.

The V gene is TRBV29-1, the J gene TRBJ2-7; the match to TRBD1 covers 9 bases. CDR3 length equals 15 residues. V gave up 6 bases and J gave up 0 bases; unmatched junction bases: 9. Germline values: CDR1 SQVTM, CDR2 ANQGSEA. The CDR3 spells CSVEPGTGLSYEQYF. CDR3 DNA: TGCAGCGTGGAACCCGGGACAGGGCTCTCCTACGAGCAGTACTTC.

The sample holds one count of this clone. Other DNA variants within this sample encode the same CDR3. This sequence joins TRBV11-2 and TRBJ2-5; 7 bases map to TRBD1. The CDR3 is 14 amino acids. The germline gives CDR1 SGHAT, CDR2 FQNNGV. V trimming: 1 base; J trimming: 3 bases; junction bases outside the gene matches: 2. The CDR3 region is CASSLVQGEETQYF. The CDR3 DNA follows: TGTGCCAGCAGCTTAGTCCAGGGGGAAGAGACCCAGTACTTC.

This chain uses TRBV5-4 with TRBJ2-7; 8 nucleotides line up with TRBD1. The CDR3 totals 14 residues. Germline V gene sequence: CDR1 SGHNT, CDR2 YYREEE (reference sequence). V dropped 4 bases and J dropped 3; count of bases not matched to a gene: 6. CDR3 loop: CASSPTDRDYEQYF. Written as DNA, the CDR3 is TGTGCCAGCAGCCCGACGGACAGGGACTACGAGCAGTACTTC.

As for this clone: Other DNA variants within this sample encode the same CDR3. The chain is built from TRBV7-2 and TRBJ1-1, with a weak D call TRBD1 (5 bases). Germline V gives CDR1 SGHTA, CDR2 FQGNSA. CDR3 length equals 14 residues. The ends were cut back, 1 base at V and 1 base at J, with 7 bases in the middle. The CDR3: CASSLGQTNTEAFF. DNA of the CDR3: TGTGCCAGCAGCTTAGGACAGACGAACACTGAAGCTTTCTTT.

The chain combines TRBV2 with TRBJ1-4; D is uncertain. There are 16 residues in the CDR3. Germline CDR1 is SNHLY and CDR2 is FYNNEI. Trimming removed 5 bases from V and 0 bases from J, with 13 bases in between. For the CDR3, the DNA is TGTGCCAGCAGTCCTTTGTACATAGCAACTAATGAAAAACTGTTTTTT. Translation: CASSPLYIATNEKLFF.

This chain links TRBV4-3 with TRBJ2-7; 11 bases align to TRBD2. CDR3 length: 16 amino acids. Unmatched junction bases numbered 6, after V lost 0 bases and J lost 5 bases. Germline CDR1 LGHNA, CDR2 YSLEER. The CDR3 loop is CASSQDRTSGLNEQYF. In DNA form, the CDR3 reads TGCGCCAGCAGCCAAGACCGGACTAGCGGGCTTAACGAGCAGTACTTC.

This chain links TRBV9 with TRBJ2-2; D remains ambiguous. This CDR3 contains 13 residues. V was shortened by 7 bases and J by 3 bases, with 10 bases between the two germline ends. The germline V gene encodes CDR1 SGDLS and CDR2 YYNGEE. In DNA form, the CDR3 reads TGTGCCAGCGCTAACCTCGACACCGGGGAGCTGTTTTTT. This translates into CASANLDTGELFF. Full variable domain (remainder filled in from reference TRBV9 and TRBJ2-2): DSGVTQTPKHLITATGQRVTLRCSPRSGDLSVYWYQQSLDQGLQFLIQYYNGEERAKGNILERFSAQQFPDLHSELNLSSLELGDSALYFCASANLDTGELFFGEGSRLTVL.

This clone has only one observation. The chain is built from TRBV4-1 and TRBJ2-7; D gene ambiguous. Germline V CDR1 and CDR2: MGHRA, YSYEKL. The CDR3 runs 16 residues. The V end lost 0 bases, the J end lost 4 bases, and 16 bases lay between the germline ends. The CDR3 region is CASSQESNHQAYEQYF. CDR3 bases: TGCGCCAGCAGCCAAGAGTCTAACCACCAGGCTTACGAGCAGTACTTC.

In its sample, this clone was seen once. The CDR3 protein is CASGIGGSLSTEAFF. The CDR3 DNA follows: TGTGCCAGCGGAATAGGGGGCAGTCTGAGCACTGAAGCTTTCTTT. The chain links TRBV5-6 to TRBJ1-1, with 7 bases that match TRBD1. Germline V CDR1 and CDR2: SGHDT, YYEEEE. After removal of 7 bases from V and 4 bases from J, the junction contained 13 bases not matched to a gene. The CDR3 totals 15 residues.